Each of the 7 T cell receptor beta chains below was sequenced from the same sample in a study of cytomegalovirus exposure and HLA in healthy donors. Vbeta (60) and Jbeta (13) primers were used in the PCR. Generated by immunoSEQ multiplex PCR, the TCRdb table keeps only in-frame clones and is missing some. The sample has about 130,000 clones; about 82% are singletons. The sample consisted of PBMCs. The receptors were gathered from a man aged 25 to 40 in good health.

This clone was detected a few times. The V and J genes are TRBV18 and TRBJ1-1; D not certain. The CDR3 is 14 amino acids. The germline V and J ends were trimmed by 3 bases and 6 bases, with 14 bases remaining between them. Germline values: CDR1 KGHSH, CDR2 LQKENI. DNA for the CDR3: TGTGCCAGCTCACCCCCCCACGGGTCGCCTGAAGCTTTCTTT. Translated: CASSPPHGSPEAFF.

To note about this clone: Different DNA sequences within this sample yield the same CDR3. The genes are TRBV27 and TRBJ2-1; 12 bases agree with TRBD2. From germline, CDR1 is MNHEY and CDR2 SMNVEV (reference sequence). The CDR3 has 15 residues. The ends lost 5 bases at V and 4 bases at J; junction bases unmatched: 3. The CDR3 is CASSPGTSGYNEQFF. For the CDR3, the DNA is TGTGCCAGCAGTCCCGGGACTAGCGGGTACAATGAGCAGTTCTTC.

Only a few counts were recorded for this clone. V usage is TRBV29-1 and J usage is TRBJ2-1, with 8 bases matching TRBD2. The germline V gene encodes CDR1 SQVTM and CDR2 ANQGSEA. Losses at the gene ends were 6 bases for V and 1 base for J; bases not matched to a gene: 5. This CDR3 contains 14 residues. The CDR3 is CSVPRGGSYNEQFF. In DNA, the CDR3 is TGCAGCGTCCCCCGGGGGGGATCCTACAATGAGCAGTTCTTC.

The rearrangement joins TRBV4-1 to TRBJ2-7, with TRBD1 matching over 7 bases. Germline loops: CDR1 MGHRA, CDR2 YSYEKL. With V trimmed by 4 bases and J by 1 base, 7 bases remained unmatched. The CDR3 consists of 15 residues. The CDR3 spells CASSPGTVWSYEQYF. The CDR3 coding sequence is TGCGCCAGCAGCCCGGGGACAGTGTGGTCCTACGAGCAGTACTTC.

V gene TRBV9 combines with J gene TRBJ2-7; 7 nucleotides line up with TRBD2. The CDR3 runs 15 residues. The junction had 9 bases not matched to a gene; V was cut back by 1 base and J by 5 bases. Germline loops: CDR1 SGDLS, CDR2 YYNGEE. CDR3 protein: CASSVLAANVHEQYF. The CDR3 DNA reads TGTGCCAGCAGCGTACTAGCGGCGAACGTCCACGAGCAGTACTTC. The complete variable domain, with remaining parts taken from reference TRBV9 and TRBJ2-7, reads DSGVTQTPKHLITATGQRVTLRCSPRSGDLSVYWYQQSLDQGLQFLIQYYNGEERAKGNILERFSAQQFPDLHSELNLSSLELGDSALYFCASSVLAANVHEQYFGPGTRLTVT.

This clone appeared a few times. The J gene is TRBJ1-3, the V gene TRBV18; 7 bases align to TRBD1. The CDR3 extends over 17 amino acids. The junction had 7 bases not matched to a gene; V was cut back by 2 bases and J by 0 bases. In germline, CDR1 is KGHSH, CDR2 LQKENI. The CDR3 nucleotides are TGTGCCAGCTCACCAGTCCGGGACAGCCACTCTGGAAACACCATATATTTT. Amino acid sequence: CASSPVRDSHSGNTIYF.

The V call is TRBV6-6, the J call TRBJ1-1; perhaps TRBD1 as D (5 bases). Trimming shortened V by 3 bases and J by 4 bases, and 9 bases separated the two germline ends. The V gene's germline CDR1 is MNHNY and CDR2 SVGAGI (reference sequence). The CDR3 runs to 13 residues. CDR3 in amino acids: CASSYPRVTEAFF. CDR3 nucleotides: TGTGCCAGCAGTTATCCCAGGGTCACTGAAGCTTTCTTT.